This T cell receptor beta chain was recorded in a study of T cells after yellow fever vaccination. This clonotype showed up just a few times. The antigen remains undetermined. Overall study results and limits: From the bulk population, abundant clonotypes could contaminate and appear within FACS-sorted repertoires.

There are 17 residues in the CDR3. CDR1 is MNHEY and CDR2 is SVGAGI in the germline V gene. Trimming cost V 0 bases and J 1 base, with 12 bases left between them. TCR cDNA was made by 5'RACE template switching, adding a universal primer site and UMIs. TCRdb used MiXCR to reprocess the 5' RACE reads, holding one entry per CDR3 protein. The data contain nearly 550,000 distinct CDR3 sequences, less than 20% of them singletons. The chain joins TRBV6-5 to TRBJ2-2; tentatively, D is TRBD2 (6 bases). The sequencing used PBMCs, collected 15 days after the yellow fever booster vaccination. The sequence derives from a man in his thirties or forties who received the YFV17D yellow fever vaccine. The CDR3 sequence: CASSYSGGNLNTGELFF. The CDR3 DNA follows: TGTGCCAGCAGTTACTCGGGGGGTAATTTGAACACCGGGGAGCTGTTTTTT.